The entry below describes one T cell receptor (beta chain). Participant reports of clinical history set cohort assignment. The data were obtained in a study of blood T cell repertoires in COVID-19. Whole-study context: PBMCs, B-cell-depleted T cells, or T cells were the source of the cDNA or gDNA that made up the material.

The germline gives CDR1 LGHDT, CDR2 YNNKEL (reference sequence). Trimming stripped 4 bases from V and 2 bases from J, with 12 bases between. This CDR3 spans 14 amino acids. Clones were read by immunoSEQ multiplex PCR, and TCRdb kept only the in-frame ones, dropping some. The sample gives 250,000 to 350,000 clones, roughly nine tenths of which show up once; approximately 5.4% is in the top ten. The chain uses TRBV3-1 (or the pseudogene TRBV3-2) and TRBJ2-7; tentative D call: TRBD2 (6 bases). The receptor was isolated from a woman in her thirties who had recovered from COVID-19. The sequenced material came from PBMCs or T cells enriched from blood (not recorded which). Written as DNA, the CDR3 is TGTGCCAGCAGCCGCGGGGCCAGGACCTACGAGCAGTACTTC. Translating gives CASSRGARTYEQYF.